The clone carrying this T cell receptor beta chain was detected once. The source of the sample is a study of control samples from healthy donors and cancer patients. Data came from immunoSEQ multiplex PCR; TCRdb stores just in-frame clones and leaves some out. The sample has roughly 130,000 clones, about 94% seen once. The clonotype originates from a man aged 25 to 40 in good health. The sequencing input was blood.

The CDR3 sequence is CASSGVGGNEKLFF. CDR3 DNA sequence: TGTGCCAGCAGCGGGGTAGGGGGCAATGAAAAACTGTTTTTT. V gene TRBV9 combines with J gene TRBJ1-4, with 7 positions matching TRBD1. With 3 bases clipped from V and 5 bases from J, the junction kept 4 bases outside the gene matches. Germline V CDR1 and CDR2: SGDLS, YYNGEE. The CDR3 has 14 amino acids. The variable domain in full, with the rest retrieved from reference TRBV9 and TRBJ1-4, is DSGVTQTPKHLITATGQRVTLRCSPRSGDLSVYWYQQSLDQGLQFLIQYYNGEERAKGNILERFSAQQFPDLHSELNLSSLELGDSALYFCASSGVGGNEKLFFGSGTQLSVL.